This T cell receptor beta chain was observed in a study of identifying expanded T cells in peripheral blood. Study outcomes and limitations: Variance in clone template counts between two-week samples significantly increased with total template count across all healthy donors.

Trimming at V came to 5 bases and at J to 3 bases, leaving 12 bases not matched to a gene. This CDR3 is built from 16 residues. CDR1 and CDR2 (germline): SGHAT, FQNNGV. The method was immunoSEQ multiplex PCR; TCRdb's version includes in-frame clones alone and lacks a portion of them. This sample has approximately 59,000 clones; roughly 87% occur once, and the top ten carry approximately 3.8%. About this clone itself: Its matching antigen is unknown.

Healthy donors had no documented immune events, such as infections, while sampled. The TCR was taken from a person between 18 and 70 years old in good health. Source material: blood. The rearrangement joins TRBV11-2 to TRBJ2-7, with 8 bases lining up with TRBD1. CDR3 protein: CASSPSGDRGVYEQYF. The DNA of the CDR3 is TGTGCCAGCAGCCCCTCGGGAGACAGGGGAGTCTACGAGCAGTACTTC.